This is a list of T cell receptor beta chains from one sample in a study of blood T cell repertoires in COVID-19. Clones were read by immunoSEQ multiplex PCR, and TCRdb kept only the in-frame ones, dropping some. The sample gives 210,000 or so clones, 90% of which show up once; about 0.59% is in the top ten. Sequenced: peripheral blood. Every receptor here comes from a man in his fifties with acute or convalescent COVID-19. Each CDR3 is given with its conserved first and last residue. The order of the fields is J gene, V gene, clone size, D gene, CDR3 protein, CDR3 DNA. A D gene is named only where the DNA matches it firmly. Size is stated for part of the rows, as once, few or many counts, or as a class when the clone is expanded.

j_call: TRBJ2-7
v_call: TRBV6-5
clone_size: .
d_call: TRBD1
cdr3_aa: CASSRDSPYEQYF
cdr3_nt: TGTGCCAGCAGCCGGGACAGTCCCTACGAGCAGTACTTC

j_call: TRBJ2-1
v_call: TRBV7-3
clone_size: few
d_call: .
cdr3_aa: CASSSTLSSYNEQFF
cdr3_nt: TGTGCCAGCAGCTCGACACTGAGCTCCTACAATGAGCAGTTCTTC

j_call: TRBJ2-3
v_call: TRBV25-1
clone_size: once
d_call: .
cdr3_aa: CASSEGHRGTDTQYF
cdr3_nt: TGTGCCAGCAGTGAAGGCCACCGGGGGACAGATACGCAGTATTTT

j_call: TRBJ2-7
v_call: TRBV9
clone_size: .
d_call: .
cdr3_aa: CASSDSSASYEQYF
cdr3_nt: TGTGCCAGCAGCGACTCTAGCGCCTCCTACGAGCAGTACTTC

j_call: TRBJ1-4
v_call: TRBV2
clone_size: .
d_call: .
cdr3_aa: CASQESGGSEKLFF
cdr3_nt: TGTGCCAGCCAAGAGTCGGGGGGTTCTGAAAAACTGTTTTTT

j_call: TRBJ2-7
v_call: TRBV30
clone_size: .
d_call: TRBD1
cdr3_aa: CAWSVRDRGRRGEQYF
cdr3_nt: TGTGCCTGGAGTGTACGGGACAGGGGACGGAGAGGCGAGCAGTACTTC

j_call: TRBJ2-1
v_call: TRBV4-2
clone_size: .
d_call: TRBD2
cdr3_aa: CASSLLGLAGGRINEQFF
cdr3_nt: TGTGCCAGCAGCCTCCTAGGACTAGCGGGGGGCCGGATCAATGAGCAGTTCTTC

j_call: TRBJ1-1
v_call: TRBV10-2
clone_size: few
d_call: .
cdr3_aa: CASSRNKNTEAFF
cdr3_nt: TGCGCCAGCAGTCGAAACAAGAACACTGAAGCTTTCTTT

j_call: TRBJ1-1
v_call: TRBV6-5
clone_size: .
d_call: .
cdr3_aa: CASSYLGRNTEAFF
cdr3_nt: TGTGCCAGCAGTTATTTGGGCAGGAACACTGAAGCTTTCTTT

j_call: TRBJ1-4
v_call: TRBV6-1
clone_size: .
d_call: TRBD1
cdr3_aa: CASSDLDRGNEKLFF
cdr3_nt: TGTGCCAGCAGTGATCTGGACAGGGGAAATGAAAAACTGTTTTTT

j_call: TRBJ2-5
v_call: TRBV5-4
clone_size: .
d_call: .
cdr3_aa: CASSLDREETQYF
cdr3_nt: TGTGCCAGCAGCTTGGACAGGGAGGAGACCCAGTACTTC

j_call: TRBJ1-3
v_call: TRBV4-1
clone_size: few
d_call: .
cdr3_aa: CASSQEPGGNTIYF
cdr3_nt: TGCGCCAGCAGCCAGGAACCAGGGGGAAACACCATATATTTT

j_call: TRBJ1-1
v_call: TRBV6-5
clone_size: .
d_call: TRBD1
cdr3_aa: CASSYRGTGGITEAFF
cdr3_nt: TGTGCCAGCAGTTACCGTGGGACAGGCGGGATCACTGAAGCTTTCTTT

j_call: TRBJ2-1
v_call: TRBV23-1
clone_size: .
d_call: .
cdr3_aa: CASRQEKFWRNEQFF
cdr3_nt: TGCGCCAGCAGGCAAGAGAAATTTTGGCGGAATGAGCAGTTCTTC

j_call: TRBJ1-5
v_call: TRBV15
clone_size: .
d_call: .
cdr3_aa: CATSRDRRKSQHF
cdr3_nt: TGTGCCACCAGCAGAGATCGGAGGAAATCCCAGCATTTT

j_call: TRBJ1-2
v_call: TRBV28
clone_size: .
d_call: .
cdr3_aa: CASSQTPTGLYGYTF
cdr3_nt: TGTGCCAGCAGCCAAACGCCCACAGGGTTGTATGGCTACACCTTC

j_call: TRBJ2-7
v_call: TRBV30
clone_size: .
d_call: TRBD2
cdr3_aa: CAWNLGGSDEQYF
cdr3_nt: TGTGCCTGGAACCTGGGGGGGTCCGACGAGCAGTACTTC

j_call: TRBJ2-7
v_call: TRBV5-1
clone_size: .
d_call: TRBD2
cdr3_aa: CASSLGLAGGGDYYEQYF
cdr3_nt: TGCGCCAGCAGCTTGGGACTAGCGGGAGGGGGAGACTACTACGAGCAGTACTTC

j_call: TRBJ2-2
v_call: TRBV11-2
clone_size: .
d_call: .
cdr3_aa: CASSLVKGPNTGELFF
cdr3_nt: TGTGCCAGCAGCTTAGTTAAGGGGCCGAACACCGGGGAGCTGTTTTTT

j_call: TRBJ2-7
v_call: TRBV18
clone_size: .
d_call: TRBD1
cdr3_aa: CASSPGQGFEQYF
cdr3_nt: TGTGCCAGCTCACCCGGACAGGGGTTCGAGCAGTACTTC

j_call: TRBJ2-2
v_call: TRBV7-9
clone_size: .
d_call: .
cdr3_aa: CASSLVGAGTGELFF
cdr3_nt: TGTGCCAGCAGCTTGGTGGGAGCAGGCACCGGGGAGCTGTTTTTT

j_call: TRBJ2-5
v_call: TRBV18
clone_size: .
d_call: TRBD2
cdr3_aa: CASSPRAGGPGETQYF
cdr3_nt: TGTGCCAGCTCACCACGGGCGGGAGGGCCTGGTGAGACCCAGTACTTC

j_call: TRBJ2-1
v_call: TRBV29-1
clone_size: .
d_call: .
cdr3_aa: CSVDRRVTYNEQFF
cdr3_nt: TGCAGCGTTGATAGGCGGGTGACCTACAATGAGCAGTTCTTC

j_call: TRBJ1-1
v_call: TRBV5-5
clone_size: .
d_call: .
cdr3_aa: CASSESGTPKAFF
cdr3_nt: TGTGCCAGCAGCGAATCAGGAACCCCGAAAGCTTTCTTT